Included here is one TCR beta chain sequence, with context. As yet, its antigen is unknown. This CDR3 contains 17 residues. V was pared by 1 base and J by 4 bases, with 7 bases of the junction left unmatched. The germline gives CDR1 SGHRS, CDR2 YFSETQ. The data derive from a study of beta chain features in type 1 diabetes. Whole-study findings and limits: The VDJ junctions of type 1 diabetes patients carried fewer insertions and more deletions. Highly expressing activated T cells could be over-counted with a cDNA template.

Expressed TCRB transcripts got sequenced, as all isolated RNA was reverse transcribed. Libraries were prepared by immunoSEQ multiplex PCR; TCRdb keeps only in-frame clonotypes and omits some of them. The sample consists of roughly 450,000 clones, about 10% of them appearing once. The receptor's source is a woman between 18 and 29 years old in good health. Specimen: naive CD4+ T cells from blood. The rearrangement uses TRBV5-1 and TRBJ2-1, with 11 bases fitting TRBD2. The CDR3 is CASSLTSGSVGYNEQFF. The CDR3 DNA reads as TGCGCCAGCAGCTTGACTAGCGGGAGTGTAGGTTACAATGAGCAGTTCTTC.